This T cell receptor beta chain was sequenced during a study of cytomegalovirus exposure and HLA in healthy donors. In the study overall: A subsequent analysis reported that the roughly 130 validation repertoires were produced on the same platform that had also been used for the roughly 670 first-cohort repertoires. Study-level points and caveats: Researchers reported that a few CMV-associated chains were confirmed in vitro as CMV antigen-specific. Cytomegalovirus status was reportedly diagnosed by the classifier with high specificity and sensitivity.

The assay was immunoSEQ multiplex PCR, and TCRdb's table has in-frame clones only and misses some. The sample has a few hundred thousand clones, roughly 90% seen once. Concerning this clone: Its antigen is unidentified.

This CDR3 has 12 residues. The V and J ends lost 9 bases and 1 base, in that order; junction bases with no gene match: 3. Per germline, CDR1 ENHRY and CDR2 SYGVKD. This clonotype originated in a woman younger than 35 in good health and CMV-seronegative. The sample consisted of PBMCs. This chain joins TRBV10-3 and TRBJ2-7; 7 bases map to TRBD2. The CDR3: CAISSGSYEQYF. The CDR3 bases are TGTGCCATTAGTAGCGGGTCCTACGAGCAGTACTTC.